This note documents a single T cell receptor beta chain sequence. Antigen: not known. This sample is part of a study of blood T cells in healthy people across ages. Using a J-beta primer mix together with a sample-barcoded 5' primer, a second PCR was run for roughly 6 to 11 cycles. TCRdb redid the calling of the 5' RACE reads with MiXCR, one entry per CDR3 protein. The sample holds 650,000 to 1,000,000 distinct CDR3 sequences, around 45% seen once. Findings and limits, study-wide: Observed TCR beta diversity showed a strong correlation with the percentage of naive T cells as measured by flow cytometry. Expanded clonotype shifts may have been confounded, as the donors had an unknown CMV status.

The sequencing sample was made of blood. This clonotype originated in a man older than 75 in good health.

Here the CDR3 reads CATSRDKLAASADTQYF. DNA of the CDR3: TGTGCCACCAGCAGAGATAAACTAGCAGCATCCGCAGATACGCAGTATTTT. The chain recombines TRBV15 with TRBJ2-3; possibly TRBD2 for D (6 bases). Germline assignment: CDR1 LNHNV and CDR2 YYDKDF (reference sequence). The CDR3 has 17 residues. Trimming took 0 bases from V and 4 from J, leaving 17 bases between them.